The 30 T cell receptor beta chains given below trace back to one sample, sequenced in a study of identical twins. TCRdb itself ran the 5' RACE reads through MiXCR, one entry per CDR3 protein. The sample includes around 690,000 distinct CDR3 sequences, approximately 22% of them seen just once. These data also featured in a second study, about T cells expressing NK-cell markers.

Sequencing was performed on PBMCs. The receptors originated from a woman under 30 in good health.

The CDR3 DNA is TGCAGCGTTGAAGGGACATCCAGCCCGACTAGCACAGATACGCAGTATTTT. Protein product: CSVEGTSSPTSTDTQYF. This chain uses TRBV29-1 with TRBJ2-3; possible D gene TRBD1, 5 bases. This CDR3 comprises 17 residues. Germline assignment: CDR1 SQVTM and CDR2 ANQGSEA. Between the trimmed V and J ends, which lost 1 base and 0 bases, there was a span of 17 bases.

This clonotype was seen repeatedly, ten times or more. Here the CDR3 reads CASSMSGNEQFF. The CDR3 nucleotides are TGTGCCAGCAGCATGTCGGGAAATGAGCAGTTCTTC. The rearrangement uses TRBV9 and TRBJ2-1, with a weak D call TRBD2 (5 bases). The CDR3 contains 12 residues. The V end lost 4 bases, the J end lost 7 bases, and 9 bases lay between the germline ends. The germline CDR1 and CDR2 sequences are SGDLS and YYNGEE.

This clonotype was picked up a small number of times. The chain couples TRBV5-1 to TRBJ2-3; D possibly corresponds to TRBD1 (6 bases). The CDR3 is made up of 15 amino acids. Looked up from germline, CDR1 is SGHRS and CDR2 is YFSETQ. V shed 4 bases and J shed 2 bases, with 14 bases lying between them. CDR3 sequence reads: CASSQVQGSTDTQYF. For the CDR3, the DNA is TGCGCCAGCAGCCAGGTACAGGGTTCCACAGATACGCAGTATTTT.

The table lists this clonotype with a few counts. The chain uses TRBV20-1 and TRBJ2-7; D is unresolved. V lost 5 bases and J 0 bases, leaving 14 bases between the germline ends. CDR1 is DFQATT and CDR2 is SNEGSKA in the germline V gene (reference sequence). This CDR3 is built from 14 residues. CDR3 DNA sequence: TGCAGTGCTCATGGGGTTGGCGGCTCCTACGAGCAGTACTTC. It translates to CSAHGVGGSYEQYF.

Ten or more counts support this clonotype. This sequence joins TRBV24-1 and TRBJ2-5; 8 bases map to TRBD2. This CDR3 spans 17 amino acids. Germline V gene data show CDR1 as KGHDR and CDR2 as SFDVKD. After removal of 0 bases from V and 5 bases from J, the junction contained 10 bases not matched to a gene. The DNA for the CDR3 is TGTGCCACCAGTGATTTGAGAAGCGGGAGTTCACACGAGACCCAGTACTTC. It is translated as CATSDLRSGSSHETQYF.

This sequence joins TRBV25-1 and TRBJ2-1; D remains ambiguous. The CDR3 runs to 11 residues. The germline gives CDR1 MGHDK, CDR2 SYGVNS. V was pared by 5 bases and J by 8 bases, with 7 bases between. The CDR3 region has the DNA TGTGCCAGCAGTATTTGGGATGAGCAGTTCTTC. It is translated as CASSIWDEQFF.

This clonotype was counted ten times or more. The J gene is TRBJ1-3, the V gene TRBV11-2; D remains ambiguous. V was clipped by 1 base and J by 0 bases, with 10 bases between them. The CDR3 is 16 residues long. Per the germline V gene, CDR1 is SGHAT and CDR2 is FQNNGV. The CDR3 here is CASSLVRRDSGNTIYF. CDR3 sequence (DNA): TGTGCCAGCAGCTTAGTCCGCCGAGACTCTGGAAACACCATATATTTT.

There are many counts of this clonotype. Here the CDR3 DNA reads TGTGCCAGCAGTTTATGGGGTTCTAATGAGCAGTTCTTC. This translates into CASSLWGSNEQFF. The chain is built from TRBV12-3 or TRBV12-4 and TRBJ2-1; D uncertain. The ends were cut back, 2 bases at V and 7 bases at J, with 9 bases in the middle. The CDR3 is made up of 13 amino acids.

This clonotype was recorded a few times. CDR3 sequence: CASKSGTGNNEQFF. In DNA form, the CDR3 reads TGTGCCAGCAAAAGCGGGACTGGCAACAATGAGCAGTTCTTC. The gene calls are TRBV2 and TRBJ2-1, with 7 bases identical to TRBD2. Germline values: CDR1 SNHLY, CDR2 FYNNEI. With V trimmed by 7 bases and J by 5 bases, 8 bases remained unmatched. This CDR3 comprises 14 residues.

V is TRBV3-1 and J is TRBJ2-5; D remains unclear. CDR1 and CDR2 from the germline V gene are LGHDT and YNNKEL (reference sequence). The CDR3 is 14 amino acids. Trimming took 1 base from V and 4 from J, leaving 10 bases between them. CDR3 amino acids: CASSQVWAAETQYF. The CDR3 DNA reads as TGTGCCAGCAGCCAAGTATGGGCGGCAGAGACCCAGTACTTC.

In this sample, this clonotype turned up many times. The chain combines TRBV30 with TRBJ2-3; TRBD2 is a possible D gene (6 bases). V was cut by 3 bases and J by 0 bases, with 16 bases left in between. This CDR3 contains 16 residues. Germline-derived CDR1 and CDR2 are GTSNPN and SVGIG (reference sequence). CDR3 sequence: CAWRSREVLSTDTQYF. Here the CDR3 DNA reads TGTGCCTGGAGGAGCAGGGAGGTTCTCAGCACAGATACGCAGTATTTT. The variable domain in full, with the rest retrieved from reference TRBV30 and TRBJ2-3, is SQTIHQWPATLVQPVGSPLSLECTVEGTSNPNLYWYRQAAGRGLQLLFYSVGIGQISSEVPQNLSASRPQDRQFILSSKKLLLSDSGFYLCAWRSREVLSTDTQYFGPGTRLTVL.

The chain recombines TRBV12-3 or TRBV12-4 with TRBJ2-1; D is possibly TRBD1 (6 bases). This CDR3 comprises 12 residues. With 4 bases removed from V and 7 bases from J, the gap between germline ends came to 8 bases. The CDR3, as DNA: TGTGCCAGCAGTTACAGGGAAAATGAGCAGTTCTTC. It specifies CASSYRENEQFF.

The chain links TRBV6-2 or TRBV6-3 to TRBJ2-7; D gene ambiguous. The CDR3 is 13 residues long. Between the trimmed V and J ends, which lost 6 bases and 6 bases, there was a span of 15 bases. The germline CDR1 and CDR2 sequences are MNHEY and SVGEGT. CDR3: CASRYRTPVEQYF. CDR3 in DNA: TGTGCCAGCAGATACCGTACCCCCGTCGAGCAGTACTTC.

The V and J genes are TRBV13 and TRBJ2-3, with D tentatively TRBD2 (6 bases). CDR3 length: 15 residues. Germline V gene sequence: CDR1 PRHDT, CDR2 FYEKMQ (reference sequence). V was clipped by 6 bases and J by 0 bases, with 13 bases between them. CDR3 region: CASRQGGASTDTQYF. CDR3 sequence (DNA): TGTGCCAGCAGACAAGGCGGGGCTAGCACAGATACGCAGTATTTT.

This clonotype was picked up a small number of times. This sequence joins TRBV27 and TRBJ2-4, with 9 bases lining up with TRBD1. This CDR3 contains 15 residues. Trimming took 5 bases from V and 9 from J; bases not matched to a gene: 11. The germline V gene has CDR1 MNHEY and CDR2 SMNVEV (reference sequence). The chain's CDR3 is CASSPSDRGRGIQYF. The CDR3 region has the DNA TGTGCCAGCAGTCCTTCGGACAGGGGAAGAGGCATTCAGTACTTC.

There are many counts of this clonotype. The chain employs TRBV11-2 and TRBJ1-2; D ambiguous. Germline assignment: CDR1 SGHAT and CDR2 FQNNGV. Trimming stripped 5 bases from V and 7 bases from J, with 17 bases between. The length of the CDR3 is 14 residues. The CDR3 nucleotides are TGTGCCAGCAGCCCGCCGGGAAGAACTATTGGCTACACCTTC. It translates to CASSPPGRTIGYTF.

This clonotype was observed a few times. The chain combines TRBV30 with TRBJ1-1; D is perhaps TRBD1 (5 bases). Trimming cost V 3 bases and J 2 bases, with 13 bases left between them. The CDR3 runs 14 residues. Germline loops: CDR1 GTSNPN, CDR2 SVGIG (reference sequence). CDR3 loop: CAWSPGTVNTEAFF. Written as DNA, the CDR3 is TGTGCCTGGAGCCCAGGGACGGTCAACACTGAAGCTTTCTTT.

The rearrangement uses TRBV10-3 and TRBJ2-3; 9 bases fit TRBD2. Germline trimming cut 6 bases from V and 6 bases from J; bases unmatched to any gene: 7. This CDR3 comprises 14 residues. Looked up from germline, CDR1 is ENHRY and CDR2 is SYGVKD. CDR3 amino acids: CAISQGLAMDTQYF. The DNA for the CDR3 is TGTGCCATCAGCCAGGGACTAGCTATGGATACGCAGTATTTT.

This clonotype was seen repeatedly, ten times or more. V and J are TRBV20-1 and TRBJ2-1; 9 nucleotides align to TRBD1. V shed 1 base and J 7 bases; nucleotides not matched to a gene: 5. Germline V CDR1 and CDR2: DFQATT, SNEGSKA (reference sequence). The CDR3 runs 14 residues. CDR3 coding DNA: TGCAGTGCTAGAGCCGGGACAGGGTTAAATGAGCAGTTCTTC. As protein: CSARAGTGLNEQFF.

The chain recombines TRBV6-5 with TRBJ1-2, with TRBD1 matching 8 bases. The CDR3 length is 18 residues. Trimming at V came to 2 bases and at J to 6 bases, leaving 17 bases not matched to a gene. Germline V gene data show CDR1 as MNHEY and CDR2 as SVGAGI. In DNA form, the CDR3 reads TGTGCCAGCAGTTACCGTGCTGTGAGGACAGGGACCCTCCATGGCTACACCTTC. It yields the protein CASSYRAVRTGTLHGYTF.

V and J are TRBV21-1 and TRBJ2-7. TRBV21-1 is a listed pseudogene. The CDR3 has 13 amino acids. The chain's CDR3 is CASSKALGGEQYF. The CDR3 coding sequence is TGTGCCAGCAGCAAAGCGCTAGGCGGCGAGCAGTACTTC.

This clonotype was counted between two and nine times. V and J are TRBV6-5 and TRBJ2-7, with D tentatively TRBD1 (6 bases). CDR3 length equals 16 residues. Trimming took off 2 bases at V and 2 bases at J, with 16 bases between the two ends. CDR1 is MNHEY, CDR2 SVGAGI, per germline. CDR3 in DNA: TGTGCCAGCAGTTACGATGGACAGTACCCTACCTACGAGCAGTACTTC. Amino acid sequence: CASSYDGQYPTYEQYF.

This chain connects TRBV20-1 to TRBJ2-7, with 10 positions matching TRBD2. The V gene end was trimmed by 6 bases and the J gene end by 5 bases; junction bases not matched to a gene: 10. The CDR3 is 14 amino acids. Germline CDR1 reads DFQATT; CDR2 reads SNEGSKA (reference sequence). Here the CDR3 DNA reads TGCAGTGCGCCAAAAACTAGCGGGATCGACGAGCAGTACTTC. Its translation is CSAPKTSGIDEQYF.

This clonotype has more than one count but fewer than ten. The chain uses TRBV6-5 and TRBJ1-1, with no clear D. Germline values: CDR1 MNHEY, CDR2 SVGAGI. The CDR3 has 15 amino acids. Between the trimmed V and J ends, which lost 5 bases and 1 base, there was a span of 14 bases. For the CDR3, the DNA is TGTGCCAGCAGTATACACGGACGGACGAACACTGAAGCTTTCTTT. Amino acids: CASSIHGRTNTEAFF.

The chain recombines TRBV6-5 with TRBJ2-5; D assignment may be TRBD1 or TRBD2 (6 bases each). Germline CDR1 reads MNHEY; CDR2 reads SVGAGI. The CDR3 has 14 residues. Trimming cost V 3 bases and J 5 bases, with 13 bases left between them. The CDR3 spells CASSYLGGLETQYF. For the CDR3, the DNA is TGTGCCAGCAGTTATCTGGGGGGCCTGGAGACCCAGTACTTC.

The table lists this clonotype with a few counts. The gene calls are TRBV11-2 and TRBJ2-3, with D possibly TRBD2 on 5 matching bases. The CDR3 contains 15 residues. Germline lookup yields CDR1 SGHAT and CDR2 FQNNGV. Trimming cost V 6 bases and J 2 bases, with 15 bases left between them. The CDR3 DNA reads TGTGCCAGCAGTTCTCGAGCGGCTGACACAGATACGCAGTATTTT. Amino acid sequence: CASSSRAADTDTQYF.

The table lists this clonotype with a few counts. The rearrangement uses TRBV20-1 and TRBJ2-3; D tentatively fits TRBD1 or TRBD2 (5 bases each). The CDR3 totals 13 residues. CDR1 and CDR2 (germline): DFQATT, SNEGSKA (reference sequence). Trimming took 6 bases from V and 1 from J, leaving 11 bases between them. The CDR3 region is CSASGDRTDTQYF. The CDR3 DNA reads TGCAGTGCCTCCGGGGACCGCACAGATACGCAGTATTTT.

This clonotype appeared a few times. This chain joins TRBV10-3 and TRBJ2-5, with 9 bases lining up with TRBD1. The germline V gene has CDR1 ENHRY and CDR2 SYGVKD. The J segment lost 2 bases and the V segment lost 4 bases, leaving 2 bases of the junction unmatched. This CDR3 has 14 amino acids. The CDR3 DNA is TGTGCCATCAGTGCGGACAGGGGACAAGAGACCCAGTACTTC. Its protein is CAISADRGQETQYF.

This clonotype was observed many times. The CDR3 DNA follows: TGTGCCAGCAGCCAACAAGGGGATCAGCCCCAGCATTTT. Residues: CASSQQGDQPQHF. J is TRBJ1-5 and V is TRBV3-1; maybe TRBD1 (5 bases). Germline-derived CDR1 and CDR2 are LGHDT and YNNKEL (reference sequence). This CDR3 contains 13 residues. V lost 2 bases and J 5 bases, leaving 7 bases between the germline ends.

This clonotype was detected a few times. The rearrangement joins TRBV4-2 to TRBJ2-7, with no clear D. V lost 0 bases to trimming and J lost 7 bases, with 10 bases between them. CDR1 and CDR2 from the germline V gene are LGHNA and YNFKEQ. The CDR3 contains 13 residues. The CDR3 region has the DNA TGTGCCAGCAGCCAAGATTGGGGTTGGGAGCAGTACTTC. Amino acid sequence: CASSQDWGWEQYF.